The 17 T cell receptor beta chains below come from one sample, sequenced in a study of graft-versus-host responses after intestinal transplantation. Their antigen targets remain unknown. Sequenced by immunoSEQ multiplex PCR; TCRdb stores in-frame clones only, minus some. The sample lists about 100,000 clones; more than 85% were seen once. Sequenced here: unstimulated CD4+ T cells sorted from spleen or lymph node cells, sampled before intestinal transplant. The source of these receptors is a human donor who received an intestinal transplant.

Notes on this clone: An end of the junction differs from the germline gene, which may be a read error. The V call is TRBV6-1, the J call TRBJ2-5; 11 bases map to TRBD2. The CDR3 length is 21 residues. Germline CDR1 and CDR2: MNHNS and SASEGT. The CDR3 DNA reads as TGTGCCAGCAGTGAAGCGCTCCCTAATAGCGGGAGGGCCCGTTTGCAAGGGACCCAGTACTTC. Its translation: CASSEALPNSGRARLQGTQYF.

CDR3 coding DNA: TGTGCCTGGAGTGTCGGACTAGCGGGAGGGAATGAGCAGTTCTTC. Encoded protein: CAWSVGLAGGNEQFF. The V gene is TRBV30, the J gene TRBJ2-1; TRBD2 matches at 15 bases. CDR3 length: 15 residues. CDR1 and CDR2 (germline): GTSNPN, SVGIG (reference sequence). Trimming removed 0 bases from V and 7 bases from J; junction bases left unmatched: 1. Combining the CDR3 with reference TRBV30 and TRBJ2-1 gives the whole variable domain SQTIHQWPATLVQPVGSPLSLECTVEGTSNPNLYWYRQAAGRGLQLLFYSVGIGQISSEVPQNLSASRPQDRQFILSSKKLLLSDSGFYLCAWSVGLAGGNEQFFGPGTRLTVL.

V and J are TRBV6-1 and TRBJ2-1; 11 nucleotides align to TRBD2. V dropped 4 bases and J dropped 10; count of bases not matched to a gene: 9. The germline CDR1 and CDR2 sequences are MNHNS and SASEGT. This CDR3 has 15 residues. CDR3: CASSVGLAGGGEQFF. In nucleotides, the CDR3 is TGTGCCAGCAGTGTAGGGCTAGCGGGAGGCGGGGAGCAGTTCTTC.

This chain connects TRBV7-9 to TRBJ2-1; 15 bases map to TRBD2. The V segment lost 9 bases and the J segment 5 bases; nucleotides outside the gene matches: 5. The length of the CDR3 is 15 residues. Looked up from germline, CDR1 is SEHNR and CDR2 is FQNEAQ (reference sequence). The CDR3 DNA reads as TGTGCCAGTCGGACTAGCGGGGGGGCCGACAATGAGCAGTTCTTC. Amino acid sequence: CASRTSGGADNEQFF.

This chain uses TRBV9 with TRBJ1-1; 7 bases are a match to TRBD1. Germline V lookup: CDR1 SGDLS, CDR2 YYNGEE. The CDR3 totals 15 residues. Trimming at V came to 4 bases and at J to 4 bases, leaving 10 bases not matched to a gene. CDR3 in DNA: TGTGCCAGCAGCCTAGGGGGCGGGGTCACCACTGAAGCTTTCTTT. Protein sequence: CASSLGGGVTTEAFF.

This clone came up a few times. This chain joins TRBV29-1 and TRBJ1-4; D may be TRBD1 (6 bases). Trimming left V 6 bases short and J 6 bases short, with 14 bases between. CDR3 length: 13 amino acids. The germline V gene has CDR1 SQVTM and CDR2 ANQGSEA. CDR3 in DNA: TGCAGCGTCCCACTGGGGGGCGATGAAAAACTGTTTTTT. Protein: CSVPLGGDEKLFF.

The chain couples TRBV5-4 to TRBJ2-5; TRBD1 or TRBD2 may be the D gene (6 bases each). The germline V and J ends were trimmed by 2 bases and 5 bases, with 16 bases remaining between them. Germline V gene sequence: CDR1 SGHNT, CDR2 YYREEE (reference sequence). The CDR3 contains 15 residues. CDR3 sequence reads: CASSLDGGDRETQYF. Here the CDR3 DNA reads TGTGCCAGCAGCTTAGACGGGGGTGACAGGGAGACCCAGTACTTC.

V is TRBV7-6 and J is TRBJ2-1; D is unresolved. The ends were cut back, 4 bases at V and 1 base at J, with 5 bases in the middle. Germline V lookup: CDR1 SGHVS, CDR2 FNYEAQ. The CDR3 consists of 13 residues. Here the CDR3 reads CASSSRSYNEQFF. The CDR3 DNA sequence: TGTGCCAGCAGCTCGAGGTCCTACAATGAGCAGTTCTTC.

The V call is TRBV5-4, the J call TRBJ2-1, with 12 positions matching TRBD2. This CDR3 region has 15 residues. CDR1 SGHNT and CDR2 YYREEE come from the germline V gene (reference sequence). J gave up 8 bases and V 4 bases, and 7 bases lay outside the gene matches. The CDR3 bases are TGTGCCAGCAGCGGCGGGACTAGCGGGCTCGATGAGCAGTTCTTC. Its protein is CASSGGTSGLDEQFF.

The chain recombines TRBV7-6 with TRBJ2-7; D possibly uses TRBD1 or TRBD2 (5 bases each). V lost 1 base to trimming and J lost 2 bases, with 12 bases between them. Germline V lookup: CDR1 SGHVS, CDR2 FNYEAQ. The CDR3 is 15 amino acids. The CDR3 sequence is CASSLELGVTYEQYF. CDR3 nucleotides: TGTGCCAGCAGCTTAGAACTAGGGGTCACCTACGAGCAGTACTTC.

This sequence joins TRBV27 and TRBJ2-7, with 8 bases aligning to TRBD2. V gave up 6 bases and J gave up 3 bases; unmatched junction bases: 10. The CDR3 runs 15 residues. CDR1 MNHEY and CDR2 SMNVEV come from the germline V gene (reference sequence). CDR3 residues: CASRPRGGMVYEQYF. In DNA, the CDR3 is TGTGCCAGCAGGCCACGGGGGGGGATGGTCTACGAGCAGTACTTC.

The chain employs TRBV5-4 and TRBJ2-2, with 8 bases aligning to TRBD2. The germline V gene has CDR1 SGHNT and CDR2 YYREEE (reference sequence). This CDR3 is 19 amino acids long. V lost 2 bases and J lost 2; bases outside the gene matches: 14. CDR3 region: CASSLSLIPSGGNTGELFF. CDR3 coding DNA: TGTGCCAGCAGCTTATCCTTGATCCCCAGCGGGGGCAACACCGGGGAGCTGTTTTTT.

CDR3 nucleotide sequence: TGTGCCAGCAGTTTAACCCGGACAGAAAGCTACGAGCAGTACTTC. Residues: CASSLTRTESYEQYF. V gene TRBV28 combines with J gene TRBJ2-7; tentative D call: TRBD1 (6 bases). From germline, CDR1 is MDHEN and CDR2 SYDVKM. V lost 2 bases and J lost 3, with 14 bases in between. This CDR3 has 15 residues. Based on the CDR3 plus reference TRBV28 and TRBJ2-7, the full variable domain is DVKVTQSSRYLVKRTGEKVFLECVQDMDHENMFWYRQDPGLGLRLIYFSYDVKMKEKGDIPEGYSVSREKKERFSLILESASTNQTSMYLCASSLTRTESYEQYFGPGTRLTVT.

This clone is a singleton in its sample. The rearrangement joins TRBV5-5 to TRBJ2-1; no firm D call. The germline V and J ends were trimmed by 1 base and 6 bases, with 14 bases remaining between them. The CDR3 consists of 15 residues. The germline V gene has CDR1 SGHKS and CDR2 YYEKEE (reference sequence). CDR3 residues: CASSLNSYPANEQFF. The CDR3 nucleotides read TGTGCCAGCAGCTTGAACAGTTACCCCGCCAATGAGCAGTTCTTC.

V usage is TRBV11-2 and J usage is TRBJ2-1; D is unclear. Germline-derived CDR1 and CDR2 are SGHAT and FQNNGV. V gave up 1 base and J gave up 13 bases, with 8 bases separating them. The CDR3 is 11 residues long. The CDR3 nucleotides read TGTGCCAGCAGCTTAGTGGCGGTACAGTTCTTC. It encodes CASSLVAVQFF.

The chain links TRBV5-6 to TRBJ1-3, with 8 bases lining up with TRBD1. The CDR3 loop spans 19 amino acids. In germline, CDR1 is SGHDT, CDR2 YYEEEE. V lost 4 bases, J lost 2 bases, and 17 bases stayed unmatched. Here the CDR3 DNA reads TGTGCCAGCAGCGCCGGTGGGGACAGGCATAGATGGACTGGAAACACCATATATTTT. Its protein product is CASSAGGDRHRWTGNTIYF. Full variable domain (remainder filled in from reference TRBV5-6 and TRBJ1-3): DAGVTQSPTHLIKTRGQQVTLRCSPKSGHDTVSWYQQALGQGPQFIFQYYEEEERQRGNFPDRFSGHQFPNYSSELNVNALLLGDSALYLCASSAGGDRHRWTGNTIYFGEGSWLTVV.

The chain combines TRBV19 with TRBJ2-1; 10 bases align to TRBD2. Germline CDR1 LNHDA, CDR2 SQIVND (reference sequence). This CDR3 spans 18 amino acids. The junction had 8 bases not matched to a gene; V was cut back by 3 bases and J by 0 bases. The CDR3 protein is CASSMGGSSGSSYNEQFF. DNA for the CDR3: TGTGCCAGTAGTATGGGGGGGTCTAGCGGGAGCTCCTACAATGAGCAGTTCTTC.